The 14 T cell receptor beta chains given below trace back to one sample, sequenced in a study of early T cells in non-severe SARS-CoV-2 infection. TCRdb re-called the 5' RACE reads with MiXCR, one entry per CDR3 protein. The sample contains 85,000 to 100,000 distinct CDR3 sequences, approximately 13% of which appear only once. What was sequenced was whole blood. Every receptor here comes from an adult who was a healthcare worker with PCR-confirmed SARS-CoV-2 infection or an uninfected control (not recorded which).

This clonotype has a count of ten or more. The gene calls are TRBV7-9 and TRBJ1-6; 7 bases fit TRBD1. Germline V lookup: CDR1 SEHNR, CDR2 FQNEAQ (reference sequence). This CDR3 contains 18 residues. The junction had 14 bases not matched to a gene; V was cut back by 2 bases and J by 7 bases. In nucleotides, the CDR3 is TGTGCCAGCAGCTTAAGTCCGGGAAGGGGGCGAAGGAATTCACCCCTCCACTTT. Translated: CASSLSPGRGRRNSPLHF.

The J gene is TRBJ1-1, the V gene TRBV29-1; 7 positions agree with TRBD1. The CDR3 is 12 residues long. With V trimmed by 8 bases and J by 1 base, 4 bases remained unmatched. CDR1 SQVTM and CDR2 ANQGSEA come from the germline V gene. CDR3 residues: CSFWDRNTEAFF. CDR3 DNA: TGCAGCTTCTGGGACAGGAACACTGAAGCTTTCTTT.

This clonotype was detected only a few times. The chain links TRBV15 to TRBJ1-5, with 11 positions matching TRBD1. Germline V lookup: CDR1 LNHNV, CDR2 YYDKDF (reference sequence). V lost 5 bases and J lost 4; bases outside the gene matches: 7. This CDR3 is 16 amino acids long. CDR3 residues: CATSPTRDRGNQPQHF. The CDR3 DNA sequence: TGTGCCACCAGCCCGACCAGGGACAGGGGGAATCAGCCCCAGCATTTT.

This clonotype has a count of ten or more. The CDR3 nucleotides read TGTGCCAGCTCACCCGTTCATAGCGGGCCCTACGAGCAGTACTTC. Encoded protein: CASSPVHSGPYEQYF. The chain couples TRBV18 to TRBJ2-7, with TRBD2 matching over 7 bases. The germline V gene encodes CDR1 KGHSH and CDR2 LQKENI. The V and J ends lost 3 bases and 2 bases, in that order; junction bases with no gene match: 7. CDR3 length: 15 amino acids.

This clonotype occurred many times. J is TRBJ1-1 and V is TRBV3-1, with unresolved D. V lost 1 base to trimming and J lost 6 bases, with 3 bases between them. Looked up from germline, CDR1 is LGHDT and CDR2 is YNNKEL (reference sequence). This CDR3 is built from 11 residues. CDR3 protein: CASSQGPEAFF. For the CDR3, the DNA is TGTGCCAGCAGCCAAGGACCTGAAGCTTTCTTT.

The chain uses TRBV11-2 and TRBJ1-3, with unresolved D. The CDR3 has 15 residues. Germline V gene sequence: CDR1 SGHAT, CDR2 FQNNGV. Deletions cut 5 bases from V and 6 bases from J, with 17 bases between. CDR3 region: CASSLDSLGKNTIYF. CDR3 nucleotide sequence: TGTGCCAGCAGCCTCGACTCCCTGGGCAAAAACACCATATATTTT.

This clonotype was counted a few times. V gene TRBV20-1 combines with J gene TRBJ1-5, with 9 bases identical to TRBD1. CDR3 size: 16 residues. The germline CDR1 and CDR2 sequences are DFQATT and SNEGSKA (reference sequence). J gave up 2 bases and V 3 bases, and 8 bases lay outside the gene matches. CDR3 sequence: CSASPQGAVGNQPQHF. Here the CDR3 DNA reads TGCAGTGCTAGCCCACAGGGGGCGGTGGGCAATCAGCCCCAGCATTTT.

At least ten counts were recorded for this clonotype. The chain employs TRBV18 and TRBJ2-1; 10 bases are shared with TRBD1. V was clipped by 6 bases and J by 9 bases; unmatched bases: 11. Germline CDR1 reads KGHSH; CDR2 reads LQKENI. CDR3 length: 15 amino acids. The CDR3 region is CASSPGTGEPIEQFF. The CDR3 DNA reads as TGTGCCAGCTCCCCCGGGACAGGGGAACCCATTGAGCAGTTCTTC.

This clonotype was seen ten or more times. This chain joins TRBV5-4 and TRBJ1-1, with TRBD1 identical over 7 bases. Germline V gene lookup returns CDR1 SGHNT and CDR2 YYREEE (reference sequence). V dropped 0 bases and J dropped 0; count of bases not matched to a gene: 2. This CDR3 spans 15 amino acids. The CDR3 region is CASSLAGTVNTEAFF. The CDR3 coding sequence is TGTGCCAGCAGCTTGGCCGGGACAGTGAACACTGAAGCTTTCTTT.

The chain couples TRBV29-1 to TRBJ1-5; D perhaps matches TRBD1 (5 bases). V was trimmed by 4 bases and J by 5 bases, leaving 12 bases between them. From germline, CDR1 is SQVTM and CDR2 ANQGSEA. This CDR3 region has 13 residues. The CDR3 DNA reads TGCAGCGTTGGGGACGCCTCCTATCAGCCCCAGCATTTT. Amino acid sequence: CSVGDASYQPQHF.

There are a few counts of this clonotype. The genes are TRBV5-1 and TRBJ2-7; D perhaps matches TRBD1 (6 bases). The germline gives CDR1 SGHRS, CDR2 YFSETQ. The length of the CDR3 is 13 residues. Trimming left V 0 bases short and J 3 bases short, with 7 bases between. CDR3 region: CASSLGTVYEQYF. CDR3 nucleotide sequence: TGCGCCAGCAGCTTGGGGACAGTCTACGAGCAGTACTTC.

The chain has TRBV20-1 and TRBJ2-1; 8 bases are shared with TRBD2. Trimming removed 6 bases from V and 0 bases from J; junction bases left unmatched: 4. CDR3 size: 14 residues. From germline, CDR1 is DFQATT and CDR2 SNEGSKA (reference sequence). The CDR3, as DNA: TGCAGTGCCCTCCGGGGGGGCTCCTACAATGAGCAGTTCTTC. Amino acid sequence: CSALRGGSYNEQFF.

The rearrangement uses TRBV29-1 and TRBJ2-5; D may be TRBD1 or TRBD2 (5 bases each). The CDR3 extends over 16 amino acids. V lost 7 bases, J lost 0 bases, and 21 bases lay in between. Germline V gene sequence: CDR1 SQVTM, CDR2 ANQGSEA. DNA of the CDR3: TGCAGCGCAGAGCCCCCGGGACCGCTGTACCAAGAGACCCAGTACTTC. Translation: CSAEPPGPLYQETQYF.

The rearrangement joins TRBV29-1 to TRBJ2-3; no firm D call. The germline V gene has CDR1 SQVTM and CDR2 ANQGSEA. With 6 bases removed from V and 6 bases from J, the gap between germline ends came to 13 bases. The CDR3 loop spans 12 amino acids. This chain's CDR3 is CSVALVSDTQYF. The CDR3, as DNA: TGCAGCGTCGCCCTGGTTTCGGATACGCAGTATTTT.